This T cell receptor (beta chain) was observed in a study of cytomegalovirus exposure and HLA in healthy donors. Overall study results and limits: Specific recognition of CMV antigens was confirmed in vitro for a few chains (all CMV-associated). In an earlier analysis, about 87% or about 30%: the productive usage of most TCR beta V segments.

The PCR contained 60 Vbeta and 13 Jbeta primers. Study processing details: It was a later analysis that counted 83 million or so unique TCR beta chains, of which some 9.9 million were shared. This table comes from immunoSEQ multiplex PCR, and its TCRdb copy is limited to in-frame clones, with some not included. For V, J and clone size, that table is used; D and trimming come from the DNA. The sample comprises 150,000 to 200,000 clones, roughly 82% of which are singletons, and around 1.2% rests with the top ten. Trimming pared 3 bases from V and 3 bases from J, leaving 13 bases between. Germline V gene data show CDR1 as GTSNPN and CDR2 as SVGIG (reference sequence). The CDR3 length is 14 residues. Concerning this clone itself: Its antigen is not known.

Every donor was a healthy person donating bone marrow. This TCR came from a girl aged 2 to 9 in good health and CMV-seropositive. What was sequenced was PBMCs. The chain recombines TRBV30 with TRBJ2-3; D is possibly TRBD1 (5 bases). The CDR3, as DNA: TGTGCCTGGAGGGGGATGGCAGGGACAGATACGCAGTATTTT. Residues: CAWRGMAGTDTQYF. Full variable domain (outside the CDR3, taken from reference TRBV30 and TRBJ2-3): SQTIHQWPATLVQPVGSPLSLECTVEGTSNPNLYWYRQAAGRGLQLLFYSVGIGQISSEVPQNLSASRPQDRQFILSSKKLLLSDSGFYLCAWRGMAGTDTQYFGPGTRLTVL.